This TCR beta chain is from a study of human T cells and chemical hapten exposure. The sample's time point: patch test 2, 6 weeks after DPC sensitization. Treatment defined: therapeutic diphenylcyclopropenone sensitization with weekly scalp DPC. This clonotype was recorded many times. The CDR3 loop spans 14 amino acids. The V gene end was trimmed by 5 bases and the J gene end by 2 bases; junction bases not matched to a gene: 1. CDR1 is LNHDA, CDR2 SQIVND, per germline (reference sequence). TCRdb reprocessed the RACE reads with MiXCR, giving one entry per CDR3 protein. The table includes about 69,000 distinct CDR3 sequences, 10% detected once.

The chain employs TRBV19 and TRBJ1-5; TRBD1 matches 9 bases. This receptor was identified in a woman in her 50s with alopecia areata. Some clones in this sample may be carry-over from other donors' samples. Sequencing was performed on whole blood, taken in connection with sensitization to the hapten diphenylcyclopropenone (DPC). CDR3 sequence (DNA): TGTGCCAGTAGTCGGGACAGGGGCAATCAGCCCCAGCATTTT. It specifies CASSRDRGNQPQHF.